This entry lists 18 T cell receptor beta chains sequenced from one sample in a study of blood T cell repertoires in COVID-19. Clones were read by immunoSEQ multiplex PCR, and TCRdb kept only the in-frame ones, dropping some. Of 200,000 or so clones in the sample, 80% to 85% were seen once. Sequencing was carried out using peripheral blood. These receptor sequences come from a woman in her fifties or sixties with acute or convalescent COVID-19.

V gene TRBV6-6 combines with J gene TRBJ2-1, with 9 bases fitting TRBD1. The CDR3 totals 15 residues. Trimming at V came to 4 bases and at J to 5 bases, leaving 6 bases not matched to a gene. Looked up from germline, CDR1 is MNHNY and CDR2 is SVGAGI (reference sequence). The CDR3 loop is CASSSHRDRDNEQFF. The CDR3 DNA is TGTGCCAGCAGTTCCCACCGGGACAGGGACAATGAGCAGTTCTTC.

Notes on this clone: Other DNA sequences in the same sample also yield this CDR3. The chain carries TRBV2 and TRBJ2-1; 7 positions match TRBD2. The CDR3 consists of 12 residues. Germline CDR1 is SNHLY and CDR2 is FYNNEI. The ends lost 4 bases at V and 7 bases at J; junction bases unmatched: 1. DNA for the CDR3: TGTGCCAGCAGTGGGACTAGTAATGAGCAGTTCTTC. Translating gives CASSGTSNEQFF.

The chain's CDR3 is CASTPGSTGNTIYF. The CDR3 nucleotides read TGTGCCAGCACCCCGGGGAGCACTGGAAACACCATATATTTT. The chain recombines TRBV3-1 (or the pseudogene TRBV3-2) with TRBJ1-3; D gene ambiguous. V was shortened by 7 bases and J by 2 bases, with 12 bases between the two germline ends. The germline V gene encodes CDR1 LGHDT and CDR2 YNNKEL (reference sequence). This CDR3 has 14 amino acids.

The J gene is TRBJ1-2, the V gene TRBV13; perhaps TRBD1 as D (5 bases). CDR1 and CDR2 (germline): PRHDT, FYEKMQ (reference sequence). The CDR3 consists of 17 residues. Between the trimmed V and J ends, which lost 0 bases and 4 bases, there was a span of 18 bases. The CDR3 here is CASSLGGVKGGGYGYTF. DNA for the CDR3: TGTGCCAGCAGCTTAGGGGGGGTCAAGGGAGGCGGCTATGGCTACACCTTC.

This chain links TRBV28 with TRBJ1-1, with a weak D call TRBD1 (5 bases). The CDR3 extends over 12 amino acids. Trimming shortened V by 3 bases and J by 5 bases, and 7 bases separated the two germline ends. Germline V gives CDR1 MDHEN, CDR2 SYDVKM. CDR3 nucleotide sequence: TGTGCCAGCAGTTTCGGGGGGACTGAAGCTTTCTTT. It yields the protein CASSFGGTEAFF. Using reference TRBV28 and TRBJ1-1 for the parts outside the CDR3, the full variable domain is DVKVTQSSRYLVKRTGEKVFLECVQDMDHENMFWYRQDPGLGLRLIYFSYDVKMKEKGDIPEGYSVSREKKERFSLILESASTNQTSMYLCASSFGGTEAFFGQGTRLTVV.

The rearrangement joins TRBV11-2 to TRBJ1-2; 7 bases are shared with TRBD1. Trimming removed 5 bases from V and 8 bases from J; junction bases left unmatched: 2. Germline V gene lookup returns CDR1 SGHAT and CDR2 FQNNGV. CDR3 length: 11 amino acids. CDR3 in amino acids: CASSVRGGYTF. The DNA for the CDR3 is TGTGCCAGCAGCGTCAGGGGGGGCTACACCTTC.

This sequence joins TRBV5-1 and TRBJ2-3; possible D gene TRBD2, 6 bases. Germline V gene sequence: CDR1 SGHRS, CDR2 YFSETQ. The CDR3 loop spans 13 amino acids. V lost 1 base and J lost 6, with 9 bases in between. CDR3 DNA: TGCGCCAGCAGCTTGCAAGGAGGGGATACGCAGTATTTT. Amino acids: CASSLQGGDTQYF.

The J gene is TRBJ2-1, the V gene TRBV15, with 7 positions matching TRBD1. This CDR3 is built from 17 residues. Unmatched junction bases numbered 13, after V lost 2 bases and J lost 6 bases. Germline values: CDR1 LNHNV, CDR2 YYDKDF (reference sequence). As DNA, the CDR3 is TGTGCCACCAGCAGACCTGGGACAGCAGGACTCCGCAATGAGCAGTTCTTC. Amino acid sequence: CATSRPGTAGLRNEQFF.

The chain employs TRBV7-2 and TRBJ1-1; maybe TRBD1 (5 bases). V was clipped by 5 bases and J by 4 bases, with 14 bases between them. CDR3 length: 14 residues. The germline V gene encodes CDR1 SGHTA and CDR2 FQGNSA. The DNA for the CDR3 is TGTGCCAGCAGCCTCGGGGGGGGGATCACTGAAGCTTTCTTT. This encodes CASSLGGGITEAFF.

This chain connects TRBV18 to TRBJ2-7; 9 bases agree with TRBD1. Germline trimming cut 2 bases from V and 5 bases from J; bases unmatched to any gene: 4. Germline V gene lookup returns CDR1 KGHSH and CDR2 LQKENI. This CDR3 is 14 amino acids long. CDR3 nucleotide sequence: TGTGCCAGCTCACCATGGACAGGGGATGACGAGCAGTACTTC. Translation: CASSPWTGDDEQYF.

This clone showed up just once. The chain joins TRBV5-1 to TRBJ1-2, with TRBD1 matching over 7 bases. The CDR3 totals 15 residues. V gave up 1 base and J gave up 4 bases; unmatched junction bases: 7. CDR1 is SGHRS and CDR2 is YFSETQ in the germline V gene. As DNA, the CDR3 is TGCGCCAGCAGCTTGTCGGGCAGGGGGGCCTATGGCTACACCTTC. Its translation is CASSLSGRGAYGYTF.

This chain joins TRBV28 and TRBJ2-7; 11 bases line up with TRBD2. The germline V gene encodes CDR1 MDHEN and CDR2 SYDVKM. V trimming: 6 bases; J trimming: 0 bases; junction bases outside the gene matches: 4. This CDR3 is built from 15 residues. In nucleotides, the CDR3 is TGTGCCAGCAGCCGGGGACTAGCGGCCTCCTACGAGCAGTACTTC. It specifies CASSRGLAASYEQYF.

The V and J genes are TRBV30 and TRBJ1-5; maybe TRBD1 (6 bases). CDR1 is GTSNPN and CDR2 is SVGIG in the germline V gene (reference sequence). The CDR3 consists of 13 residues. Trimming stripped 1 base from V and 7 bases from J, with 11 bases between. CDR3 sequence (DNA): TGTGCCTGGAGTGAACAGGGTTACCAGCCCCAGCATTTT. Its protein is CAWSEQGYQPQHF.

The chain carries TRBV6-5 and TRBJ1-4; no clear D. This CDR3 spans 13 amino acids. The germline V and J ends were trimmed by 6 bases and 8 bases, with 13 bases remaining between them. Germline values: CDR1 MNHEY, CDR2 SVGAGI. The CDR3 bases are TGTGCCAGCAGGAAGGAGGCATACGAAAAACTGTTTTTT. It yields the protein CASRKEAYEKLFF.

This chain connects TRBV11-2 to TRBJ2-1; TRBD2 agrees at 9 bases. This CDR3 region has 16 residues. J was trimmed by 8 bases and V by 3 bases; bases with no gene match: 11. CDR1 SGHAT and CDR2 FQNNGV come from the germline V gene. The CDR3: CASSLGVSSGDYEQFF. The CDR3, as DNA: TGTGCCAGCAGCTTGGGAGTCTCTAGCGGGGACTATGAGCAGTTCTTC.

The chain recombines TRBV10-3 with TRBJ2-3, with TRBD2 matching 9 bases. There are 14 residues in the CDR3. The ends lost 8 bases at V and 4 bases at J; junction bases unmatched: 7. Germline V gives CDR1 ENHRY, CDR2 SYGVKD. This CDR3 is CAIGVAGAPDTQYF. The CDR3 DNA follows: TGTGCCATCGGGGTAGCGGGGGCCCCAGATACGCAGTATTTT.

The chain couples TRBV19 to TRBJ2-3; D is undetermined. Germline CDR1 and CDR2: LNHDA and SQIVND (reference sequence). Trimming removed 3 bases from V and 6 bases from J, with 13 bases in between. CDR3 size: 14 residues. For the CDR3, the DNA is TGTGCCAGTAGTATCGTGGCGGATGTCGATACGCAGTATTTT. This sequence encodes CASSIVADVDTQYF.

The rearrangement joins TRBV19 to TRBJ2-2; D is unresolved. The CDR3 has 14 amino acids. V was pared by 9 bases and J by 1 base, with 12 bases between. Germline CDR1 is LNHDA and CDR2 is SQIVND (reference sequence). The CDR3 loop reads CASTHNQNTGELFF. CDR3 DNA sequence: TGTGCCAGCACCCACAATCAGAACACCGGGGAGCTGTTTTTT.